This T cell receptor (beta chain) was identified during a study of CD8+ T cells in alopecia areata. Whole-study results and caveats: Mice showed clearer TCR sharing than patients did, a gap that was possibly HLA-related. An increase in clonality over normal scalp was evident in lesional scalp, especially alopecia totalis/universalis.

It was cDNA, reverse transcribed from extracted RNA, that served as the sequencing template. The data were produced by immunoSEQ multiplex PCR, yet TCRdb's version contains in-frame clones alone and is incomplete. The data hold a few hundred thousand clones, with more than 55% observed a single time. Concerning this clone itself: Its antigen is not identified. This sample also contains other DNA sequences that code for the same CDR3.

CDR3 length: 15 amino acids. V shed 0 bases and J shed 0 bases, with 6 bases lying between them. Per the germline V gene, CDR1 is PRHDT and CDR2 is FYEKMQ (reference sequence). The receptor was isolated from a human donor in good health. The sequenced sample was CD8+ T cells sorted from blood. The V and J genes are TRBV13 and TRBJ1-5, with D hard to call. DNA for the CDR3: TGTGCCAGCAGCTTAGGCCGGGATAGCAATCAGCCCCAGCATTTT. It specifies CASSLGRDSNQPQHF.